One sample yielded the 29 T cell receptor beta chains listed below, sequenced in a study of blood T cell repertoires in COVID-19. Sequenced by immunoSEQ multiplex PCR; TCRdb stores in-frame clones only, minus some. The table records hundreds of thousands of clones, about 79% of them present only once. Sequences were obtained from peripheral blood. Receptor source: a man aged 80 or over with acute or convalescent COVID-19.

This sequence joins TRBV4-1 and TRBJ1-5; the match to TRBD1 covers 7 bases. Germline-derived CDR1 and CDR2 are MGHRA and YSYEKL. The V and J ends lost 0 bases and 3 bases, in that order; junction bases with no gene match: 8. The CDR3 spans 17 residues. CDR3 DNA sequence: TGCGCCAGCAGCCAAGATCATCAGGGGGGATACAATCAGCCCCAGCATTTT. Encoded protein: CASSQDHQGGYNQPQHF.

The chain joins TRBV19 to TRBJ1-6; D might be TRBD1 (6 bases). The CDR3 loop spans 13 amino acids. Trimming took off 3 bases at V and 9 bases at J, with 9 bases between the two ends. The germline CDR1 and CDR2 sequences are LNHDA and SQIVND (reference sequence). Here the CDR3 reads CASSIQGSSPLHF. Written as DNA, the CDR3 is TGTGCCAGTAGTATCCAGGGGAGTTCACCCCTCCACTTT.

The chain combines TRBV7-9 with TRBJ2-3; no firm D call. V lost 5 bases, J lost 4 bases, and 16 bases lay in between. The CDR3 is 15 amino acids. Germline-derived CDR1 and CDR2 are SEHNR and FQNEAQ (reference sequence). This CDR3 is CASSPTPEAADTQYF. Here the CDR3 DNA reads TGTGCCAGCAGCCCCACCCCAGAGGCGGCAGATACGCAGTATTTT. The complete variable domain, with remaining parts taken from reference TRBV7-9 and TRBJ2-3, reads DTGVSQNPRHKITKRGQNVTFRCDPISEHNRLYWYRQTLGQGPEFLTYFQNEAQLEKSRLLSDRFSAERPKGSFSTLEIQRTEQGDSAMYLCASSPTPEAADTQYFGPGTRLTVL.

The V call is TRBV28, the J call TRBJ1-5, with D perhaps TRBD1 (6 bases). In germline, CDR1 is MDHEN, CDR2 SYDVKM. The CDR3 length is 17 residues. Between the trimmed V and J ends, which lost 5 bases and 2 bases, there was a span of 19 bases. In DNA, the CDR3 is TGTGCCAGCAGTACAGGGTTGAGGCTGAGGCGCAATCAGCCCCAGCATTTT. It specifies CASSTGLRLRRNQPQHF.

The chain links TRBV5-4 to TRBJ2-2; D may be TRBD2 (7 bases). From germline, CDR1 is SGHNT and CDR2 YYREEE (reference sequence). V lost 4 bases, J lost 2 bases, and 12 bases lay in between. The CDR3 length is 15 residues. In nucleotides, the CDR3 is TGTGCCAGCAGCAATGGGGGGGGCAACACCGGGGAGCTGTTTTTT. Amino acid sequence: CASSNGGGNTGELFF. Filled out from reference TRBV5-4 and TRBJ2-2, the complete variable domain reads ETGVTQSPTHLIKTRGQQVTLRCSSQSGHNTVSWYQQALGQGPQFIFQYYREEENGRGNFPPRFSGLQFPNYSSELNVNALELDDSALYLCASSNGGGNTGELFFGEGSRLTVL.

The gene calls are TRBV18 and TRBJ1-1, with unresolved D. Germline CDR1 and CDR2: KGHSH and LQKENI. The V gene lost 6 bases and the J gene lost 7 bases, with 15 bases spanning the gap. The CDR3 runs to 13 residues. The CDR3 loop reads CASSSEKGLEAFF. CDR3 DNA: TGTGCCAGCTCTTCGGAGAAAGGACTTGAAGCTTTCTTT.

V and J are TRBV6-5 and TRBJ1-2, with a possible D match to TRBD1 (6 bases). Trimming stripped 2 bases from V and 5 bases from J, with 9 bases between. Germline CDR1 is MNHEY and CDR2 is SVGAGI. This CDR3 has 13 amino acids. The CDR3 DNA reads TGTGCCAGCAGTTACCGACAGGAGTATGGCTACACCTTC. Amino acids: CASSYRQEYGYTF.

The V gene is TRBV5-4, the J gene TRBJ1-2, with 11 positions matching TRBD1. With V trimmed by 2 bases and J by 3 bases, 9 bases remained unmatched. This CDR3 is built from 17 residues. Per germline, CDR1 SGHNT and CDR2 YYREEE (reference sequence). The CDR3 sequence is CASSFNRGQGADYGYTF. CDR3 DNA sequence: TGTGCCAGCAGCTTCAACCGAGGACAGGGGGCGGACTATGGCTACACCTTC.

Written as DNA, the CDR3 is TGCGCCAGCAGTCAATTGGCGGGGTTATATAGCAATCAGCCCCAGCATTTT. Its translation is CASSQLAGLYSNQPQHF. The chain carries TRBV23-1 and TRBJ1-5; no definite D call. TRBV23-1 is classed as an ORF, of uncertain function. The germline V and J ends were trimmed by 1 base and 0 bases, with 13 bases remaining between them. The CDR3 loop spans 17 amino acids.

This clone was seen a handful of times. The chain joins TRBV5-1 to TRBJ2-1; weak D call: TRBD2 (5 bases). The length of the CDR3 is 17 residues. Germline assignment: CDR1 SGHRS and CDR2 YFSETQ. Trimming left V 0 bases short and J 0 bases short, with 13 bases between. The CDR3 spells CASSLGRRGSSYNEQFF. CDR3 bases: TGCGCCAGCAGCTTGGGTCGTCGTGGGAGCTCCTACAATGAGCAGTTCTTC.

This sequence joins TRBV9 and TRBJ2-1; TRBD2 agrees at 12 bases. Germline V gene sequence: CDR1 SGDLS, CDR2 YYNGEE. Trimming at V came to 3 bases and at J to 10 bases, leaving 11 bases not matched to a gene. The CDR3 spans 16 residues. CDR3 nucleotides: TGTGCCAGCAGCGCACGACTAGCGGGAGCCAATCAGGAGCAGTTCTTC. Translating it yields CASSARLAGANQEQFF.

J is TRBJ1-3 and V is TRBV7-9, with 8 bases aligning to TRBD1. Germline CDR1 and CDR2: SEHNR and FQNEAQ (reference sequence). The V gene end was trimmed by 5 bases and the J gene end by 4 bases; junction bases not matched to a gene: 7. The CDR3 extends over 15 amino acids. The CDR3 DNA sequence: TGTGCCAGCAGCAGACAGGGGTTCTCCGGAAACACCATATATTTT. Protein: CASSRQGFSGNTIYF. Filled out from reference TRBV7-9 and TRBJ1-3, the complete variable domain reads DTGVSQNPRHKITKRGQNVTFRCDPISEHNRLYWYRQTLGQGPEFLTYFQNEAQLEKSRLLSDRFSAERPKGSFSTLEIQRTEQGDSAMYLCASSRQGFSGNTIYFGEGSWLTVV.

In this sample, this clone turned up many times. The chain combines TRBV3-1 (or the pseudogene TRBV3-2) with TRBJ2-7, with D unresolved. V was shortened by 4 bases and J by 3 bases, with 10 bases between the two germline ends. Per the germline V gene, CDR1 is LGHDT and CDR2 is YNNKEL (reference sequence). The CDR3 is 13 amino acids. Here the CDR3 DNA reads TGTGCCAGCAGCCCTGACTCCGGCTACGAGCAGTACTTC. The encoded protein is CASSPDSGYEQYF.

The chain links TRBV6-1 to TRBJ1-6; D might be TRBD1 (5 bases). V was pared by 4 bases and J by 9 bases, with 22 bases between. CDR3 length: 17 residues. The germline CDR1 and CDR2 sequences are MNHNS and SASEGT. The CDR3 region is CASSGGALSVGGSPLHF. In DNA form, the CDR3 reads TGTGCCAGCAGTGGCGGGGCTTTATCAGTAGGTGGTTCACCCCTCCACTTT.

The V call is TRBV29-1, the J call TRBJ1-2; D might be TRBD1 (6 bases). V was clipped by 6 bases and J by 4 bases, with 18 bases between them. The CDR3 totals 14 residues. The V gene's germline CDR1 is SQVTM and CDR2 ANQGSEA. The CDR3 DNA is TGCAGCGTGCCCGGGACACATTATTCCTATGGCTACACCTTC. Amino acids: CSVPGTHYSYGYTF.

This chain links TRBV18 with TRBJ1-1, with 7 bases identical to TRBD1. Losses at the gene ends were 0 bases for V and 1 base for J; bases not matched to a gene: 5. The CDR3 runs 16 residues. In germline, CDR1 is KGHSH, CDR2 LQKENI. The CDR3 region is CASSPPNRGSNTEAFF. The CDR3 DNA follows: TGTGCCAGCTCACCACCGAACAGGGGCTCGAACACTGAAGCTTTCTTT.

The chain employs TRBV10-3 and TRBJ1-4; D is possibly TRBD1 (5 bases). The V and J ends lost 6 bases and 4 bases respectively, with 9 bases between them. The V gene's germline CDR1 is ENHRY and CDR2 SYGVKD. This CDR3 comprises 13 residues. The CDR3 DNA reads TGTGCCATCAGCGACAGATATAATGAAAAACTGTTTTTT. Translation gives CAISDRYNEKLFF.

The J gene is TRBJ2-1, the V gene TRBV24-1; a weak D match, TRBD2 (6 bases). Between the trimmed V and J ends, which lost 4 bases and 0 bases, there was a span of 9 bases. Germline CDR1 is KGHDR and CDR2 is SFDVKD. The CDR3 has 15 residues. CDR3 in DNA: TGTGCCACCAGTGAGGGGCGGGGCTCCTACAATGAGCAGTTCTTC. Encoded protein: CATSEGRGSYNEQFF.

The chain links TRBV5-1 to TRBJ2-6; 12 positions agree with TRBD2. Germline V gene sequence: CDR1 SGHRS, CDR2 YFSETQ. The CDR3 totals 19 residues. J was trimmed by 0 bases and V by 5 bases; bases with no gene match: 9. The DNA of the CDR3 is TGCGCCAGCAGTAGTTCGACTAGCGGGGGATACTCTGGGGCCAACGTCCTGACTTTC. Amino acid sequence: CASSSSTSGGYSGANVLTF.

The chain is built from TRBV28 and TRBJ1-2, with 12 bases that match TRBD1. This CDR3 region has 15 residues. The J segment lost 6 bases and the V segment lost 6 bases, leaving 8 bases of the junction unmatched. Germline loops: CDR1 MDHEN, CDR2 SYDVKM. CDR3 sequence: CASSFLGTGGDGYTF. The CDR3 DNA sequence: TGTGCCAGCAGCTTCCTAGGGACAGGGGGCGATGGCTACACCTTC.

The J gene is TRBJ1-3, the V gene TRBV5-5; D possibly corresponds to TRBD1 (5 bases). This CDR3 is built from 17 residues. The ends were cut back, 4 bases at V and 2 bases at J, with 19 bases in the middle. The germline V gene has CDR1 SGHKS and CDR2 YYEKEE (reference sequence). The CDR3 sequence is CASSPVPPGGAGNTIYF. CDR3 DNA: TGTGCCAGCAGCCCTGTCCCACCGGGGGGAGCTGGAAACACCATATATTTT.

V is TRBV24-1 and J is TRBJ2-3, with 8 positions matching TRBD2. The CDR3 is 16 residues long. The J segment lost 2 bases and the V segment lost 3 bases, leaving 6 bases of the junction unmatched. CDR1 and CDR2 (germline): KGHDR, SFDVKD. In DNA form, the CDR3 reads TGTGCCACCAGTGATAAATCCGGGAGGGCCACAGATACGCAGTATTTT. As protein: CATSDKSGRATDTQYF.

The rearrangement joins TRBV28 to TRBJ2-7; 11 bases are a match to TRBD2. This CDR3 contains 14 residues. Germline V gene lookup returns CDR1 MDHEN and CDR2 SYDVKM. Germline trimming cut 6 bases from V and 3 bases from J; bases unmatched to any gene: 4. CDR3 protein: CASSHGTSGYEQYF. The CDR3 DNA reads TGTGCCAGCAGCCACGGGACTAGCGGCTACGAGCAGTACTTC.

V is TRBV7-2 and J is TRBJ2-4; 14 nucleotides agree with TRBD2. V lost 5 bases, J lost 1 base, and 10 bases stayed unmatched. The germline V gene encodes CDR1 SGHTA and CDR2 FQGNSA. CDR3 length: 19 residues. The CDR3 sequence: CASSPSRGLAGDAKNIQYF. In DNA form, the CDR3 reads TGTGCCAGCAGCCCTAGCCGGGGACTAGCGGGAGACGCCAAAAACATTCAGTACTTC. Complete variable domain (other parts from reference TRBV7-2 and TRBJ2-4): GAGVSQSPSNKVTEKGKDVELRCDPISGHTALYWYRQSLGQGLEFLIYFQGNSAPDKSGLPSDRFSAERTGGSVSTLTIQRTQQEDSAVYLCASSPSRGLAGDAKNIQYFGAGTRLSVL.

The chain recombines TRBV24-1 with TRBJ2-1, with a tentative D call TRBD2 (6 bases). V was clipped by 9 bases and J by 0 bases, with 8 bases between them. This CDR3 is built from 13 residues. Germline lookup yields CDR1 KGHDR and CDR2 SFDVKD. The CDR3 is CATRGSSYNEQFF. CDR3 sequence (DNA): TGTGCCACCCGGGGGAGCTCCTACAATGAGCAGTTCTTC.

Written as DNA, the CDR3 is TGTGCCAGCAGCCGCGAAGCTACTAACTATGGCTACACCTTC. This encodes CASSREATNYGYTF. The chain links TRBV3-1 (or the pseudogene TRBV3-2) to TRBJ1-2; D uncertain. Between the trimmed V and J ends, which lost 4 bases and 0 bases, there was a span of 9 bases. Looked up from germline, CDR1 is LGHDT and CDR2 is YNNKEL (reference sequence). CDR3 length: 14 residues.

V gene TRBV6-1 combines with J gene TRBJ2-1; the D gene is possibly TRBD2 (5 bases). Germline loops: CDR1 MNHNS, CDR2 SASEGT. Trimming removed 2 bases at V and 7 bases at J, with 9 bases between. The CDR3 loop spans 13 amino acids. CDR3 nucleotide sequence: TGTGCCAGCAGTGAATTAAGAGGGAATGAGCAGTTCTTC. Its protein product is CASSELRGNEQFF.

The CDR3 DNA follows: TGTGCTACTCGTGGGGCAGGGGAGAACACTGAAGCTTTCTTT. It specifies CATRGAGENTEAFF. The chain employs TRBV24-1 and TRBJ1-1, with a possible D match to TRBD1 (6 bases). This CDR3 comprises 14 residues. Germline V gives CDR1 KGHDR, CDR2 SFDVKD.

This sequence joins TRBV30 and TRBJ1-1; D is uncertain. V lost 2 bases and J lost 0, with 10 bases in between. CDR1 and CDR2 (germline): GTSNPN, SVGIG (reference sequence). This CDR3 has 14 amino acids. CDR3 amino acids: CAWSPRFMNTEAFF. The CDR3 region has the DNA TGTGCCTGGAGTCCCAGGTTCATGAACACTGAAGCTTTCTTT. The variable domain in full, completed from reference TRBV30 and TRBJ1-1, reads SQTIHQWPATLVQPVGSPLSLECTVEGTSNPNLYWYRQAAGRGLQLLFYSVGIGQISSEVPQNLSASRPQDRQFILSSKKLLLSDSGFYLCAWSPRFMNTEAFFGQGTRLTVV.